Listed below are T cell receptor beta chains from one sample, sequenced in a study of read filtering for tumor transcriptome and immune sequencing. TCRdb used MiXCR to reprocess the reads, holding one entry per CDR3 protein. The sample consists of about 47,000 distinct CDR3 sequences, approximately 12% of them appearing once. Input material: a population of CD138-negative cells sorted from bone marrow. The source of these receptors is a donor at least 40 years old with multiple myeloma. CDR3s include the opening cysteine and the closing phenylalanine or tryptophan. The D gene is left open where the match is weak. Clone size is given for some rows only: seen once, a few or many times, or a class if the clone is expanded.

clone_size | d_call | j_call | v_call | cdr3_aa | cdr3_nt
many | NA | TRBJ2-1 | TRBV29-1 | CSVLRAESSYNEQFF | TGCAGCGTTTTGAGGGCGGAAAGCTCCTACAATGAGCAGTTCTTC
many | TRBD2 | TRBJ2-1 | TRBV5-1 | CASTLWLAGNEQFF | TGTGCCAGCACCTTATGGCTAGCGGGCAATGAGCAGTTCTTC
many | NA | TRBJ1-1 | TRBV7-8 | CASSQTTDEGRMNTEAFF | TGTGCCAGCAGCCAAACCACTGACGAGGGGAGGATGAACACTGAAGCTTTCTTT
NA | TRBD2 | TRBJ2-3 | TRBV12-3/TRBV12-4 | CASSPLAGGYTDTLYF | TGTGCCAGTAGCCCTCTAGCGGGAGGGTACACAGATACGCTGTATTTT
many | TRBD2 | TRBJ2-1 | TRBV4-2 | CASSQQPGLAGNEQFF | TGTGCCAGCAGCCAACAACCGGGACTAGCGGGTAATGAGCAGTTCTTC
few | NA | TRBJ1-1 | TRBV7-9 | CASSQAGREALF | TGTGCCAGCAGCCAGGCGGGCCGCGAAGCTCTCTTT
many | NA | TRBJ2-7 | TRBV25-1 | CASRGGIHEQYF | TGTGCCAGCAGGGGTGGGATCCACGAGCAGTACTTC
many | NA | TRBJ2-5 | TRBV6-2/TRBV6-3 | CASSYATSKTQYF | TGTGCCAGCAGTTACGCAACTAGTAAGACCCAGTACTTC
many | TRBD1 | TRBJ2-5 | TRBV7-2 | CASSSYPGTGAFQETQYF | TGTGCCAGCAGCTCCTATCCCGGGACAGGGGCCTTCCAAGAGACCCAGTACTTC
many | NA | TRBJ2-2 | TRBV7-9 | CASSSPPGASSNTGELFF | TGTGCCAGCAGCTCCCCCCCCGGGGCTTCTTCGAACACCGGGGAGCTGTTTTTT
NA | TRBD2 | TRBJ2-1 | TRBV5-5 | CASSLRTSGNSYNEQFF | TGTGCCAGCAGCTTGAGGACTAGCGGGAACTCCTACAATGAGCAGTTCTTC
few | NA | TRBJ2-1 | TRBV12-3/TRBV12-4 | CASSLLSGGNEQFF | TGTGCCAGCAGTTTATTGAGTGGGGGCAATGAGCAGTTCTTC
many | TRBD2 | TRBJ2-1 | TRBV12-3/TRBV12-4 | CASSLSTSGRFNEQFF | TGTGCCAGCAGTTTATCTACTAGCGGGAGGTTCAATGAGCAGTTCTTC